The 31 T cell receptor beta chains below were found in one sample sequenced in a study of blood T cell repertoires in COVID-19. The method was immunoSEQ multiplex PCR; TCRdb's version includes in-frame clones alone and lacks a portion of them. The data hold roughly 200,000 clones, with over 70% observed a single time. Sequencing used peripheral blood. These receptors were collected from a woman over 75 with acute or convalescent COVID-19.

This clone was counted only a few times. The rearrangement uses TRBV7-9 and TRBJ1-5; 7 nucleotides align to TRBD1. Germline V CDR1 and CDR2: SEHNR, FQNEAQ (reference sequence). This CDR3 spans 16 amino acids. J gave up 6 bases and V 5 bases, and 13 bases lay outside the gene matches. The chain's CDR3 is CASSTGQEVVSQPQHF. CDR3 DNA sequence: TGTGCCAGCAGCACCGGACAGGAAGTAGTTAGTCAGCCCCAGCATTTT.

The gene calls are TRBV30 and TRBJ1-4, with TRBD1 identical over 8 bases. V dropped 2 bases and J dropped 5; count of bases not matched to a gene: 7. The length of the CDR3 is 15 residues. The V gene's germline CDR1 is GTSNPN and CDR2 SVGIG (reference sequence). CDR3 protein: CAWSSLDRDNEKLFF. CDR3 bases: TGTGCCTGGAGTTCCTTGGACAGGGACAATGAAAAACTGTTTTTT.

The gene calls are TRBV19 and TRBJ2-5, with TRBD1 matching 12 bases. V shed 1 base and J 5 bases; nucleotides not matched to a gene: 5. The CDR3 is made up of 16 amino acids. Germline V CDR1 and CDR2: LNHDA, SQIVND (reference sequence). For the CDR3, the DNA is TGTGCCAGTAGTATAGGGGGACAGGGGGCAGGCGAGACCCAGTACTTC. Translating gives CASSIGGQGAGETQYF. The full variable domain, in which reference TRBV19 and TRBJ2-5 provide the parts outside the CDR3, is DGGITQSPKYLFRKEGQNVTLSCEQNLNHDAMYWYRQDPGQGLRLIYYSQIVNDFQKGDIAEGYSVSREKKESFPLTVTSAQKNPTAFYLCASSIGGQGAGETQYFGPGTRLLVL.

The chain has TRBV6-5 and TRBJ2-2; TRBD1 agrees at 9 bases. The CDR3 has 13 amino acids. Germline CDR1 reads MNHEY; CDR2 reads SVGAGI. Here the CDR3 DNA reads TGTGCTACGGACAGGGGAAACACCGGGGAGCTGTTTTTT. The encoded protein is CATDRGNTGELFF.

The rearrangement joins TRBV3-1 (or the pseudogene TRBV3-2) to TRBJ2-1; maybe TRBD2 (5 bases). The V and J ends lost 4 bases and 12 bases respectively, with 13 bases between them. Germline loops: CDR1 LGHDT, CDR2 YNNKEL (reference sequence). There are 12 residues in the CDR3. CDR3 in amino acids: CASSPGLAGQFF. CDR3 nucleotides: TGTGCCAGCAGCCCCGGGCTAGCTGGGCAGTTCTTC.

This clone occurred once. J is TRBJ2-3 and V is TRBV5-5, with 14 nucleotides matching TRBD2. Germline assignment: CDR1 SGHKS and CDR2 YYEKEE (reference sequence). The CDR3 has 17 amino acids. Trimming took 4 bases from V and 3 from J; bases not matched to a gene: 7. The CDR3 DNA follows: TGTGCCAGCAGCGAGGGGACTAGCGGGAGTAAGACAGATACGCAGTATTTT. Protein product: CASSEGTSGSKTDTQYF. Looking up the rest from reference TRBV5-5 and TRBJ2-3 gives the full variable domain: DAGVTQSPTHLIKTRGQQVTLRCSPISGHKSVSWYQQVLGQGPQFIFQYYEKEERGRGNFPDRFSARQFPNYSSELNVNALLLGDSALYLCASSEGTSGSKTDTQYFGPGTRLTVL.

The rearrangement links TRBV5-1 to TRBJ2-1; tentatively, D is TRBD2 (5 bases). The CDR3 consists of 15 residues. Germline V gives CDR1 SGHRS, CDR2 YFSETQ. V lost 0 bases, J lost 4 bases, and 11 bases lay in between. CDR3 in DNA: TGCGCCAGCAGCTTGGGGGTAGCGCCGTACAATGAGCAGTTCTTC. Protein: CASSLGVAPYNEQFF.

V gene TRBV4-2 combines with J gene TRBJ2-1, with 13 nucleotides matching TRBD2. The J segment lost 6 bases and the V segment lost 4 bases, leaving 3 bases of the junction unmatched. The CDR3 is 15 amino acids. Germline V gene data show CDR1 as LGHNA and CDR2 as YNFKEQ. CDR3 region: CASSLLAGGTNEQFF. The CDR3, as DNA: TGTGCCAGCAGCCTACTAGCGGGAGGGACCAATGAGCAGTTCTTC.

This clone occurred once. The gene calls are TRBV6-5 and TRBJ1-4, with 7 nucleotides matching TRBD1. The germline gives CDR1 MNHEY, CDR2 SVGAGI. This CDR3 has 14 amino acids. The V gene end was trimmed by 5 bases and the J gene end by 8 bases; junction bases not matched to a gene: 8. The CDR3 region has the DNA TGTGCCAGCAGTCATACCGGGACAGCAGAAAAACTGTTTTTT. Translating gives CASSHTGTAEKLFF.

The V gene is TRBV4-1, the J gene TRBJ1-1; 8 positions agree with TRBD1. Trimming took 0 bases from V and 6 from J; bases not matched to a gene: 6. There are 15 residues in the CDR3. CDR1 MGHRA and CDR2 YSYEKL come from the germline V gene. CDR3 bases: TGCGCCAGCAGCCAAGATCAGGACAGGGTTGCTGAAGCTTTCTTT. Its translation is CASSQDQDRVAEAFF.

The chain combines TRBV11-3 with TRBJ2-5; 11 bases are shared with TRBD2. The V gene end was trimmed by 5 bases and the J gene end by 5 bases; junction bases not matched to a gene: 4. Germline values: CDR1 SGHNT, CDR2 YENEEA. There are 14 residues in the CDR3. The CDR3 DNA reads as TGTGCCAGCAGCCAGGGACTAGCGGCGGAGACCCAGTACTTC. Translating gives CASSQGLAAETQYF.

The rearrangement links TRBV19 to TRBJ1-6; D ambiguous. CDR1 LNHDA and CDR2 SQIVND come from the germline V gene (reference sequence). V was pared by 4 bases and J by 0 bases, with 10 bases between. The CDR3 spans 16 residues. CDR3 in amino acids: CASSTYWSSYNSPLHF. CDR3 nucleotides: TGTGCCAGTAGTACTTACTGGAGCTCCTATAATTCACCCCTCCACTTT.

This clone was counted a few times. This sequence joins TRBV18 and TRBJ1-2; 7 bases match TRBD1. The CDR3 runs to 15 residues. With 6 bases clipped from V and 2 bases from J, the junction kept 9 bases outside the gene matches. Germline V gene sequence: CDR1 KGHSH, CDR2 LQKENI. The CDR3 loop reads CASSPTGQTNYGYTF. CDR3 nucleotide sequence: TGTGCCAGCTCCCCCACGGGACAGACAAACTATGGCTACACCTTC.

The chain carries TRBV27 and TRBJ2-3, with 7 positions matching TRBD2. Germline V lookup: CDR1 MNHEY, CDR2 SMNVEV (reference sequence). The CDR3 length is 15 residues. The J segment lost 3 bases and the V segment lost 4 bases, leaving 7 bases of the junction unmatched. Here the CDR3 reads CASSSKGLVTDTQYF. The CDR3 nucleotides are TGTGCCAGCAGTTCCAAAGGACTAGTGACAGATACGCAGTATTTT.

The count of this clone is one. The rearrangement joins TRBV6-1 to TRBJ1-5; no firm D call. The CDR3 spans 14 residues. V lost 0 bases and J lost 1, with 4 bases in between. Germline V gene data show CDR1 as MNHNS and CDR2 as SASEGT. CDR3 region: CASSEAQSNQPQHF. The CDR3 DNA sequence: TGTGCCAGCAGTGAAGCCCAAAGCAATCAGCCCCAGCATTTT.

CDR3 bases: TGTGCCAGCAACCTAGGGGATCAGCCCCAGCATTTT. Amino acid sequence: CASNLGDQPQHF. The gene calls are TRBV3-1 (or the pseudogene TRBV3-2) and TRBJ1-5, with D perhaps TRBD1 (5 bases). Looked up from germline, CDR1 is LGHDT and CDR2 is YNNKEL (reference sequence). V lost 7 bases and J lost 5, with 9 bases in between. This CDR3 comprises 12 residues.

This clone was counted between two and nine times. This chain uses TRBV6-2 or TRBV6-3 with TRBJ1-5; 8 positions agree with TRBD1. CDR3 size: 16 residues. CDR1 MNHEY and CDR2 SVGEGT come from the germline V gene. V was clipped by 2 bases and J by 7 bases; unmatched bases: 10. This chain's CDR3 is CASSYTRDRFGQPQHF. DNA of the CDR3: TGTGCCAGCAGTTACACTCGGGACAGGTTCGGGCAGCCCCAGCATTTT.

The V call is TRBV5-4, the J call TRBJ1-4, with 7 bases fitting TRBD1. This CDR3 contains 15 residues. CDR1 SGHNT and CDR2 YYREEE come from the germline V gene (reference sequence). V shed 3 bases and J 3 bases; nucleotides not matched to a gene: 5. CDR3 amino acids: CASSSGQAANEKLFF. As DNA, the CDR3 is TGTGCCAGCAGCTCTGGACAGGCCGCTAATGAAAAACTGTTTTTT.

This clone appeared once. V gene TRBV5-1 combines with J gene TRBJ2-7, with a tentative D call TRBD1 (6 bases). The germline gives CDR1 SGHRS, CDR2 YFSETQ. CDR3 length equals 15 residues. The V gene lost 0 bases and the J gene lost 2 bases, with 12 bases spanning the gap. CDR3 sequence: CASSLAGQRAYEQYF. CDR3 nucleotides: TGCGCCAGCAGCTTGGCTGGACAGAGAGCCTACGAGCAGTACTTC.

V is TRBV19 and J is TRBJ1-1; 8 bases map to TRBD1. This CDR3 has 15 residues. J was trimmed by 2 bases and V by 6 bases; bases with no gene match: 8. From germline, CDR1 is LNHDA and CDR2 SQIVND (reference sequence). The CDR3 loop reads CASRLFGTGNTEAFF. The CDR3 nucleotides read TGTGCCAGTAGACTGTTCGGGACAGGCAACACTGAAGCTTTCTTT.

This chain joins TRBV7-8 and TRBJ2-3; the match to TRBD1 covers 9 bases. The trim removed 5 bases at V and 2 bases at J, leaving 5 bases unmatched. The germline CDR1 and CDR2 sequences are SGHVS and FQNEAQ. CDR3 length equals 15 residues. CDR3 in DNA: TGTGCCAGCAGCGTCGACAGGGGGGACACAGATACGCAGTATTTT. This gives the protein CASSVDRGDTDTQYF. The variable domain in full, with the rest retrieved from reference TRBV7-8 and TRBJ2-3, is GAGVSQSPRYKVAKRGQDVALRCDPISGHVSLFWYQQALGQGPEFLTYFQNEAQLDKSGLPSDRFFAERPEGSVSTLKIQRTQQEDSAVYLCASSVDRGDTDTQYFGPGTRLTVL.

This clone was recorded a few times. The V and J genes are TRBV7-9 and TRBJ1-1, with D possibly being TRBD1 (5 bases). CDR1 is SEHNR and CDR2 is FQNEAQ in the germline V gene (reference sequence). The V gene lost 5 bases and the J gene lost 4 bases, with 20 bases spanning the gap. The CDR3 runs to 16 residues. This CDR3 is CASSGPVIGARTEAFF. DNA for the CDR3: TGTGCCAGCAGCGGCCCAGTCATTGGGGCGCGCACTGAAGCTTTCTTT.

The rearrangement links TRBV19 to TRBJ2-4; D not resolved. V was shortened by 5 bases and J by 6 bases, with 20 bases between the two germline ends. Germline V lookup: CDR1 LNHDA, CDR2 SQIVND (reference sequence). This CDR3 has 16 residues. The CDR3 here is CASSDERVPGVNIQYF. CDR3 nucleotide sequence: TGTGCCAGTAGTGACGAACGGGTCCCCGGCGTAAACATTCAGTACTTC.

The chain recombines TRBV19 with TRBJ2-7, with TRBD2 matching 12 bases. CDR1 and CDR2 (germline): LNHDA, SQIVND (reference sequence). The CDR3 length is 19 residues. V shed 2 bases, J shed 5 bases, and the junction held 16 bases outside the gene matches. CDR3 sequence reads: CASSISSPSGRAGRNEQYF. The CDR3 DNA reads TGTGCCAGTAGTATATCCAGCCCTAGCGGGAGGGCCGGTCGCAACGAGCAGTACTTC.

CDR3 protein: CASSLEQGNGYTF. The CDR3 nucleotides read TGCGCCAGCAGCTTGGAACAGGGAAACGGCTACACCTTC. V gene TRBV5-1 combines with J gene TRBJ1-2; tentatively, D is TRBD1 (6 bases). The germline V gene encodes CDR1 SGHRS and CDR2 YFSETQ. The V end was cut by 0 bases, the J end by 8 bases, with 11 bases between. The CDR3 totals 13 residues.

The chain joins TRBV5-6 to TRBJ2-1; 7 nucleotides agree with TRBD1. Germline values: CDR1 SGHDT, CDR2 YYEEEE. The J segment lost 11 bases and the V segment lost 2 bases, leaving 4 bases of the junction unmatched. This CDR3 contains 12 residues. The CDR3 loop is CASSLYRGQQFF. The CDR3 DNA follows: TGTGCCAGCAGCTTATACAGGGGACAGCAGTTCTTC.

The chain has TRBV19 and TRBJ2-5; TRBD2 matches at 9 bases. The V gene end was trimmed by 3 bases and the J gene end by 2 bases; junction bases not matched to a gene: 4. Germline CDR1 is LNHDA and CDR2 is SQIVND (reference sequence). The CDR3 sequence is 15 residues long. The CDR3 DNA reads TGTGCCAGTAGTATCTCTAGCGGGAAACAAGAGACCCAGTACTTC. Protein product: CASSISSGKQETQYF.

V and J are TRBV7-2 and TRBJ2-7; TRBD1 matches at 11 bases. The CDR3 loop spans 16 amino acids. V trimming: 2 bases; J trimming: 5 bases; junction bases outside the gene matches: 8. CDR1 and CDR2 (germline): SGHTA, FQGNSA. The CDR3 protein is CASSLIPGTGGNEQYF. CDR3 DNA sequence: TGTGCCAGCAGCTTAATCCCCGGGACAGGGGGTAACGAGCAGTACTTC. Drawing the rest from reference TRBV7-2 and TRBJ2-7, the complete variable domain is GAGVSQSPSNKVTEKGKDVELRCDPISGHTALYWYRQSLGQGLEFLIYFQGNSAPDKSGLPSDRFSAERTGGSVSTLTIQRTQQEDSAVYLCASSLIPGTGGNEQYFGPGTRLTVT.

V gene TRBV11-3 combines with J gene TRBJ2-5, with 8 bases matching TRBD1. V was pared by 4 bases and J by 5 bases, with 9 bases of the junction left unmatched. This CDR3 is 15 amino acids long. Germline V CDR1 and CDR2: SGHNT, YENEEA. The DNA for the CDR3 is TGTGCCAGCAGCTCAACTACAGGGGGAGCCGAGACCCAGTACTTC. Its protein is CASSSTTGGAETQYF.

The rearrangement joins TRBV14 to TRBJ1-3; D unclear. CDR1 and CDR2 from the germline V gene are SGHDN and FVKESK. The V gene lost 4 bases and the J gene lost 4 bases, with 5 bases spanning the gap. CDR3 length: 12 residues. The CDR3 region has the DNA TGTGCCAGCAGCCCGTCCGGAAACACCATATATTTT. Its protein product is CASSPSGNTIYF.

This clone showed up just once. CDR3 coding DNA: TGTGCCACCTCCCTACTAGTTAACACCGGGGAGCTGTTTTTT. It is translated as CATSLLVNTGELFF. This rearrangement joins TRBV6-1 to TRBJ2-2, with a weak D call TRBD2 (5 bases). This CDR3 spans 14 amino acids. V was pared by 10 bases and J by 2 bases, with 14 bases between. Germline CDR1 MNHNS, CDR2 SASEGT.